Following are 16 T cell receptor beta chains from one sample sequenced in a study of blood T cell repertoires in COVID-19. Repertoires were generated with immunoSEQ multiplex PCR, while TCRdb's copy carries only in-frame clones and drops some. The sample has 150,000 to 200,000 clones, around 84% seen once. What was sequenced was peripheral blood. The receptor source for this set is a woman between 65 and 79 years old with COVID-19, enrolled during active disease.

V usage is TRBV4-2 and J usage is TRBJ2-1; D perhaps matches TRBD2 (6 bases). This CDR3 has 16 amino acids. Per the germline V gene, CDR1 is LGHNA and CDR2 is YNFKEQ. The V end lost 1 base, the J end lost 5 bases, and 15 bases lay between the germline ends. The CDR3 nucleotides read TGTGCCAGCAGCCAAGGGCACGGGGGATTAAACAATGAGCAGTTCTTC. It specifies CASSQGHGGLNNEQFF.

This clone was detected only a few times. V is TRBV11-2 and J is TRBJ2-1, with 9 bases aligning to TRBD2. The germline CDR1 and CDR2 sequences are SGHAT and FQNNGV. The CDR3 extends over 15 amino acids. V shed 5 bases and J 8 bases; nucleotides not matched to a gene: 10. CDR3 protein: CASSRHSGRSDEQFF. The CDR3 coding sequence is TGTGCCAGCAGCCGACATAGCGGGAGAAGCGATGAGCAGTTCTTC.

The chain combines TRBV7-8 with TRBJ2-1, with 9 bases that match TRBD1. After removal of 3 bases from V and 5 bases from J, the junction contained 8 bases not matched to a gene. Germline CDR1 reads SGHVS; CDR2 reads FQNEAQ. This CDR3 comprises 16 residues. The CDR3 is CASSLRRDRVDNEQFF. The CDR3 DNA reads as TGTGCCAGCAGCTTGCGGCGGGACAGGGTCGACAATGAGCAGTTCTTC.

J is TRBJ2-7 and V is TRBV4-1; the match to TRBD2 covers 8 bases. The CDR3 totals 18 residues. The junction had 10 bases not matched to a gene; V was cut back by 0 bases and J by 0 bases. From germline, CDR1 is MGHRA and CDR2 YSYEKL. The CDR3 DNA follows: TGCGCCAGCAGCCAAGAATCGGTCGCTAGCGGGTCCTCCTACGAGCAGTACTTC. Its translation is CASSQESVASGSSYEQYF.

The chain carries TRBV7-9 and TRBJ1-2, with 10 bases lining up with TRBD1. CDR3 length: 16 amino acids. V lost 5 bases, J lost 7 bases, and 13 bases stayed unmatched. The germline V gene encodes CDR1 SEHNR and CDR2 FQNEAQ (reference sequence). CDR3: CASSMTTGTGAAGYTF. For the CDR3, the DNA is TGTGCCAGCAGCATGACTACCGGGACAGGGGCGGCTGGCTACACCTTC.

This chain connects TRBV19 to TRBJ1-2; TRBD1 agrees at 8 bases. Germline-derived CDR1 and CDR2 are LNHDA and SQIVND (reference sequence). J was trimmed by 2 bases and V by 6 bases; bases with no gene match: 5. This CDR3 is 14 amino acids long. The chain's CDR3 is CASRLSGGNYGYTF. CDR3 sequence (DNA): TGTGCCAGTAGACTCTCAGGGGGCAACTATGGCTACACCTTC.

This rearrangement joins TRBV2 to TRBJ2-1; D is unresolved. Germline CDR1 and CDR2: SNHLY and FYNNEI. V shed 8 bases and J shed 5 bases, with 13 bases lying between them. The length of the CDR3 is 13 residues. In nucleotides, the CDR3 is TGTGCCAGCGCCGTGAAGCTGGACAATGAGCAGTTCTTC. Amino acid sequence: CASAVKLDNEQFF.

The rearrangement links TRBV7-2 to TRBJ2-5; 8 bases agree with TRBD2. V dropped 4 bases and J dropped 5; count of bases not matched to a gene: 9. The CDR3 is 15 amino acids. Germline values: CDR1 SGHTA, CDR2 FQGNSA. CDR3 bases: TGTGCCAGCAGCTCGGGAGGGGGACATGGGGAGACCCAGTACTTC. This gives the protein CASSSGGGHGETQYF.

This clone was picked up one time. J is TRBJ1-2 and V is TRBV7-8, with D unclear. V lost 1 base and J lost 8, with 17 bases in between. The germline V gene has CDR1 SGHVS and CDR2 FQNEAQ. The CDR3 length is 15 residues. CDR3 sequence (DNA): TGTGCCAGCAGCTTAGTACGAGCCTCACCCGGGGGCTACACCTTC. Its translation: CASSLVRASPGGYTF. The full variable domain, with the rest looked up from reference TRBV7-8 and TRBJ1-2, is GAGVSQSPRYKVAKRGQDVALRCDPISGHVSLFWYQQALGQGPEFLTYFQNEAQLDKSGLPSDRFFAERPEGSVSTLKIQRTQQEDSAVYLCASSLVRASPGGYTFGSGTRLTVV.

This chain connects TRBV2 to TRBJ1-1; TRBD1 aligns across 9 bases. The V and J ends lost 5 bases and 4 bases, in that order; junction bases with no gene match: 5. Germline loops: CDR1 SNHLY, CDR2 FYNNEI. The CDR3 spans 14 residues. The CDR3 spells CASSPGQGGTEAFF. The DNA for the CDR3 is TGTGCCAGCAGTCCGGGACAGGGCGGCACTGAAGCTTTCTTT. Using reference TRBV2 and TRBJ1-1 for the parts outside the CDR3, the full variable domain is EPEVTQTPSHQVTQMGQEVILRCVPISNHLYFYWYRQILGQKVEFLVSFYNNEISEKSEIFDDQFSVERPDGSNFTLKIRSTKLEDSAMYFCASSPGQGGTEAFFGQGTRLTVV.

This chain connects TRBV5-4 to TRBJ2-6; TRBD1 agrees at 7 bases. Losses at the gene ends were 0 bases for V and 2 bases for J; bases not matched to a gene: 2. Per the germline V gene, CDR1 is SGHNT and CDR2 is YYREEE (reference sequence). This CDR3 contains 16 residues. DNA of the CDR3: TGTGCCAGCAGCTTGGACAGGGGAGCTGGGGCCAACGTCCTGACTTTC. Its protein is CASSLDRGAGANVLTF.

The V gene is TRBV19, the J gene TRBJ2-2; possibly TRBD2 for D (6 bases). Germline values: CDR1 LNHDA, CDR2 SQIVND (reference sequence). Between the trimmed V and J ends, which lost 7 bases and 5 bases, there was a span of 14 bases. This CDR3 contains 14 residues. The CDR3 reads CASTGGELTGELFF. The DNA for the CDR3 is TGTGCCAGTACCGGGGGTGAACTTACCGGGGAGCTGTTTTTT.

The J gene is TRBJ1-1, the V gene TRBV11-2; D remains unclear. The V gene's germline CDR1 is SGHAT and CDR2 FQNNGV. The CDR3 spans 13 residues. V lost 5 bases to trimming and J lost 4 bases, with 11 bases between them. The CDR3 here is CASSQSSATEAFF. In DNA form, the CDR3 reads TGTGCCAGCAGCCAATCGAGCGCCACTGAAGCTTTCTTT.

The chain couples TRBV6-1 to TRBJ2-6; D not certain. The CDR3 has 19 residues. Trimming took off 2 bases at V and 2 bases at J, with 19 bases between the two ends. Germline CDR1 and CDR2: MNHNS and SASEGT. The CDR3 sequence is CASSERSALGAPGANVLTF. Written as DNA, the CDR3 is TGTGCCAGCAGTGAAAGGTCCGCCCTAGGTGCACCTGGGGCCAACGTCCTGACTTTC.

V gene TRBV24-1 combines with J gene TRBJ2-3, with 9 positions matching TRBD2. Germline CDR1 reads KGHDR; CDR2 reads SFDVKD. The junction had 10 bases not matched to a gene; V was cut back by 5 bases and J by 2 bases. The CDR3 spans 17 residues. The CDR3 loop is CATSGSLAGDPTDTQYF. The CDR3 region has the DNA TGTGCCACCAGTGGGTCTTTAGCGGGGGATCCCACAGATACGCAGTATTTT.

The chain employs TRBV30 and TRBJ1-2, with D tentatively TRBD1 (6 bases). Per germline, CDR1 GTSNPN and CDR2 SVGIG (reference sequence). The V gene lost 0 bases and the J gene lost 8 bases, with 10 bases spanning the gap. The CDR3 is 12 residues long. CDR3 sequence reads: CAWSVRGGGYTF. Here the CDR3 DNA reads TGTGCCTGGAGTGTACGGGGGGGCGGCTACACCTTC.